Listed here are 7 T cell receptor beta chains from one sample, sequenced in a study of T cell responses to AZD1222 COVID-19 vaccine. Profiling relied on immunoSEQ multiplex PCR, and the TCRdb table lists in-frame clones only, not all of them. The sample consists of roughly 170,000 clones, 85% to 95% of them appearing once. Here the sequenced sample was peripheral blood, taken 28 days after the second AZD1222 dose. These receptors were obtained from an adult who received the AZD1222 COVID-19 vaccine.

The V and J genes are TRBV28 and TRBJ1-2; D not resolved. This CDR3 is built from 12 residues. V was clipped by 8 bases and J by 0 bases, with 7 bases between them. Germline V gives CDR1 MDHEN, CDR2 SYDVKM. The CDR3 is CASRASNYGYTF. CDR3 bases: TGTGCCAGCCGGGCGTCTAACTATGGCTACACCTTC.

This chain links TRBV7-2 with TRBJ1-4; D remains ambiguous. Trimming left V 3 bases short and J 0 bases short, with 11 bases between. The germline gives CDR1 SGHTA, CDR2 FQGNSA. The CDR3 runs to 16 residues. The CDR3 loop reads CASSLMHQSTNEKLFF. CDR3 nucleotides: TGTGCCAGCAGCTTGATGCACCAATCAACTAATGAAAAACTGTTTTTT. The variable domain in full, completed from reference TRBV7-2 and TRBJ1-4, reads GAGVSQSPSNKVTEKGKDVELRCDPISGHTALYWYRQSLGQGLEFLIYFQGNSAPDKSGLPSDRFSAERTGGSVSTLTIQRTQQEDSAVYLCASSLMHQSTNEKLFFGSGTQLSVL.

CDR3 protein: CASSQGLGLSYGYTF. The CDR3 nucleotides read TGTGCCAGCAGCCAAGGTCTGGGATTGAGCTATGGCTACACCTTC. The rearrangement uses TRBV3-1 (or the pseudogene TRBV3-2) and TRBJ1-2; D remains unclear. V lost 1 base, J lost 4 bases, and 13 bases lay in between. The V gene's germline CDR1 is LGHDT and CDR2 YNNKEL (reference sequence). This CDR3 contains 15 residues.

The J gene is TRBJ2-1, the V gene TRBV7-3; unclear D gene. The CDR3 loop spans 16 amino acids. The V gene's germline CDR1 is SGHTA and CDR2 FQGTGA. With 3 bases removed from V and 2 bases from J, the gap between germline ends came to 14 bases. CDR3 loop: CASSFAPPGTYNEQFF. CDR3 coding DNA: TGTGCCAGCAGCTTTGCCCCCCCCGGCACCTACAATGAGCAGTTCTTC.

The chain recombines TRBV3-1 (or the pseudogene TRBV3-2) with TRBJ2-1; 11 nucleotides line up with TRBD2. CDR1 is LGHDT and CDR2 is YNNKEL in the germline V gene (reference sequence). The CDR3 totals 18 residues. V trimming: 4 bases; J trimming: 5 bases; junction bases outside the gene matches: 13. The CDR3 region is CASSRRLAGNQIHNEQFF. CDR3 DNA sequence: TGTGCCAGCAGCCGCAGACTAGCGGGGAACCAAATACACAATGAGCAGTTCTTC.

This chain joins TRBV7-9 and TRBJ2-1; 8 positions match TRBD2. V lost 5 bases and J lost 15; bases outside the gene matches: 6. The CDR3 has 11 residues. In germline, CDR1 is SEHNR, CDR2 FQNEAQ (reference sequence). The DNA for the CDR3 is TGTGCCAGCAGCCACGGGGGGGGCGCGTTCTTC. This translates into CASSHGGGAFF. The full variable domain, with the rest looked up from reference TRBV7-9 and TRBJ2-1, is DTGVSQNPRHKITKRGQNVTFRCDPISEHNRLYWYRQTLGQGPEFLTYFQNEAQLEKSRLLSDRFSAERPKGSFSTLEIQRTEQGDSAMYLCASSHGGGAFFGPGTRLTVL.

This chain uses TRBV6-6 with TRBJ2-7, with D tentatively TRBD2 (6 bases). Germline lookup yields CDR1 MNHNY and CDR2 SVGAGI (reference sequence). Trimming shortened V by 9 bases and J by 1 base, and 16 bases separated the two germline ends. The CDR3 loop spans 14 amino acids. The CDR3 nucleotides read TGTGCCAGGACCCTTTGGGGGAGGTCCTACGAGCAGTACTTC. Amino acid sequence: CARTLWGRSYEQYF.